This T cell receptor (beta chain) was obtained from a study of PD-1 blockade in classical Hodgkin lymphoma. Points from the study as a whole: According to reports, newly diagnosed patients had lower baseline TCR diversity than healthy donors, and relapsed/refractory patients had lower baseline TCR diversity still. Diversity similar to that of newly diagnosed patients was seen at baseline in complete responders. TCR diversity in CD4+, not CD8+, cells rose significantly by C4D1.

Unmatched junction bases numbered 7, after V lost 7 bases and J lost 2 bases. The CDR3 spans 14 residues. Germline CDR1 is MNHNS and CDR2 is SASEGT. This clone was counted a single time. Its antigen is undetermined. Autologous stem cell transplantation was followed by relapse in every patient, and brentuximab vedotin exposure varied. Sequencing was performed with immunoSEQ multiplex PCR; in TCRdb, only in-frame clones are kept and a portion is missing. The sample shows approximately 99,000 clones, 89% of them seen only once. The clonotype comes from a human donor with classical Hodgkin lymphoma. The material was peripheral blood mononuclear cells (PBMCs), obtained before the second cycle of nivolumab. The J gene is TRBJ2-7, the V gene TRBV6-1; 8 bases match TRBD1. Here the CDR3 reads CASMTGQVTYEQYF. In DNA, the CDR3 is TGTGCCAGCATGACGGGACAGGTGACCTACGAGCAGTACTTC.